The clone carrying this TCR beta chain was recorded once. As yet, its antigen is unknown. These data come from a study of CD8 T cells in ankylosing spondylitis. Findings and limits, study-wide: Clones that were linked to disease were CD8+ and were relatively rare in peripheral blood. Seemingly distinctive of ankylosing spondylitis blood was a TCR beta motif formed by eight highly homologous variants. In the blood and synovial fluid of reactive arthritis, some motif variants had been previously reported.

Via MiXCR, TCRdb re-called the 5' RACE reads, giving one row per CDR3 protein. This sample carries 130,000 or so distinct CDR3 sequences, 17% of them seen once, and the ten largest clones take 30% to 35%. Sequenced material: blood, either unsorted or a sorted T cell fraction (not recorded which). This clonotype was sampled from a male donor with ankylosing spondylitis.

The CDR3 sequence is CASSWEASGSTEQYF. The CDR3 nucleotides read TGTGCCAGTAGCTGGGAAGCTAGCGGGAGTACCGAGCAGTACTTC. The chain is built from TRBV19 and TRBJ2-7, with 10 nucleotides matching TRBD2. Per germline, CDR1 LNHDA and CDR2 SQIVND (reference sequence). The CDR3 length is 15 residues. J was trimmed by 6 bases and V by 6 bases; bases with no gene match: 11.